What follows are 2 T cell receptor beta chains derived from one specimen sequenced in a study of beta chain features in type 1 diabetes. Study results and limitations: People with Type 1 diabetes carried modestly yet significantly shorter TCRB CDR3s in all four CD4+ subsets.

Every bit of the isolated RNA underwent reverse transcription, so sequencing read expressed TCRB transcripts. The protocol was immunoSEQ multiplex PCR, while the TCRdb copy is restricted to in-frame clones and leaves out a portion. The table records a few hundred thousand clones, 9.6% of them present only once. The antigens for these receptors are not known. The sequencing input was central memory CD4+ T cells from blood. The receptors stem from a man younger than 45 with type 1 diabetes.

This sequence joins TRBV5-1 and TRBJ2-2; D unresolved. There are 12 residues in the CDR3. Per the germline V gene, CDR1 is SGHRS and CDR2 is YFSETQ. The V and J ends lost 4 bases and 6 bases respectively, with 7 bases between them. This chain's CDR3 is CASSVTAGELFF. The CDR3 DNA reads as TGCGCCAGCAGCGTGACCGCCGGGGAGCTGTTTTTT.

This chain uses TRBV2 with TRBJ2-7, with a weak D call TRBD1 (6 bases). This CDR3 region has 14 residues. The V and J ends lost 7 bases and 5 bases respectively, with 18 bases between them. Germline V gene lookup returns CDR1 SNHLY and CDR2 FYNNEI. This chain's CDR3 is CASMRGGELHEQYF. DNA of the CDR3: TGTGCCAGCATGCGAGGGGGAGAACTTCACGAGCAGTACTTC.